This record covers a single T cell receptor beta chain. This sample was included in a study of CXCR3-negative and CXCR3-positive naive CD8 T cells. Germline-derived CDR1 and CDR2 are SEHNR and FQNEAQ (reference sequence). The CDR3 is 13 amino acids. It was by 5' RACE with UMI labels that the TRB cDNA libraries were prepared. TCRdb derives one entry per CDR3 protein from the 5' RACE reads, leaving out DNA. This sample's table has around 40,000 distinct CDR3 sequences. V is TRBV7-9 and J is TRBJ2-1; no DNA is available, so the TRBD1 call from TCRdb remains unchecked. Source material: naive CXCR3- CD8+ T cells from blood. This sample's subset: CD45RO-CCR7+CD27+CD95- naive CD8+ T cells lacking CXCR3 (TNR3-). The sequence came from a human donor in good health. Some clones in this sample may be carry-over from other donors' samples. CDR3 in amino acids: CASSLRGQNEQFF. The whole variable domain, filled in from reference TRBV7-9 and TRBJ2-1, reads DTGVSQNPRHKITKRGQNVTFRCDPISEHNRLYWYRQTLGQGPEFLTYFQNEAQLEKSRLLSDRFSAERPKGSFSTLEIQRTEQGDSAMYLCASSLRGQNEQFFGPGTRLTVL.